These T cell receptor beta chains were read from a single sample in a study of early T cells in non-severe SARS-CoV-2 infection. TCRdb independently ran MiXCR on the 5' RACE reads; one entry per CDR3 protein. The repertoire holds about 48,000 distinct CDR3 sequences, roughly 9.8% seen once, with roughly 8.7% in the top ten. The specimen was whole blood. The receptors were gathered from an adult who was a healthcare worker with PCR-confirmed SARS-CoV-2 infection or an uninfected control (not recorded which). Both conserved end residues are part of each CDR3. Fields, in order: V gene, D gene, clone size, J gene, CDR3 protein, CDR3 DNA. A D gene is named only where the DNA matches it firmly. Only some rows state a clone size, as once, few, many or a class for expanded clones.

v_gene: TRBV3-1
d_gene: -
abundance: many
j_gene: TRBJ1-2
CDR3aa: CASSLDRTGGYTF
CDR3nt: TGTGCCAGCAGCCTCGACAGAACTGGTGGCTACACCTTC

v_gene: TRBV6-1
d_gene: -
abundance: few
j_gene: TRBJ1-6
CDR3aa: CASSETGFSPLHF
CDR3nt: TGTGCCAGCAGTGAAACAGGATTTTCACCCCTCCACTTT

v_gene: TRBV20-1
d_gene: -
abundance: many
j_gene: TRBJ2-7
CDR3aa: CSAIDGGLPTGYEQYF
CDR3nt: TGCAGTGCTATTGACGGGGGACTGCCGACCGGGTACGAGCAGTACTTC

v_gene: TRBV2
d_gene: -
abundance: many
j_gene: TRBJ2-4
CDR3aa: CASSLDSIENIQYF
CDR3nt: TGTGCCAGCAGCCTCGATAGCATAGAAAACATTCAGTACTTC

v_gene: TRBV7-9
d_gene: TRBD1
abundance: many
j_gene: TRBJ1-5
CDR3aa: CASSAQGLGSNQPQHF
CDR3nt: TGTGCCAGCAGCGCACAGGGGTTAGGTAGCAATCAGCCCCAGCATTTT

v_gene: TRBV3-1
d_gene: -
abundance: -
j_gene: TRBJ2-1
CDR3aa: CASSRYPMGSRNEQFF
CDR3nt: TGTGCCAGCAGCCGGTACCCCATGGGTAGTCGCAATGAGCAGTTCTTC

v_gene: TRBV7-3
d_gene: -
abundance: -
j_gene: TRBJ2-2
CDR3aa: CASSLSYTGELFF
CDR3nt: TGTGCCAGCAGCTTGAGTTACACCGGGGAGCTGTTTTTT

v_gene: TRBV18
d_gene: TRBD1
abundance: -
j_gene: TRBJ1-2
CDR3aa: CASSPGQGAGYTF
CDR3nt: TGTGCCAGCTCACCAGGACAGGGGGCTGGCTACACCTTC

v_gene: TRBV4-1
d_gene: TRBD1
abundance: -
j_gene: TRBJ1-2
CDR3aa: CASSPDRAHGYTF
CDR3nt: TGCGCCAGCAGCCCTGACAGGGCTCATGGCTACACCTTC

v_gene: TRBV7-9
d_gene: -
abundance: -
j_gene: TRBJ1-4
CDR3aa: CASTRGAEKLFF
CDR3nt: TGTGCCAGCACCAGGGGCGCGGAAAAACTGTTTTTT

v_gene: TRBV6-6
d_gene: TRBD1
abundance: many
j_gene: TRBJ1-5
CDR3aa: CASSTGTGNQPQHF
CDR3nt: TGTGCCAGCAGCACCGGGACAGGGAATCAGCCCCAGCATTTT

v_gene: TRBV5-1
d_gene: -
abundance: few
j_gene: TRBJ2-3
CDR3aa: CASSPPQFPTDTQYF
CDR3nt: TGCGCCAGCAGCCCCCCGCAATTTCCCACAGATACGCAGTATTTT

v_gene: TRBV7-3
d_gene: -
abundance: -
j_gene: TRBJ1-6
CDR3aa: CASSLRAGHNSPLHF
CDR3nt: TGTGCCAGCAGCTTAAGGGCAGGCCATAATTCACCCCTCCACTTT

v_gene: TRBV9
d_gene: -
abundance: many
j_gene: TRBJ1-1
CDR3aa: CASSVKDTEAFF
CDR3nt: TGTGCCAGCAGCGTAAAGGACACTGAAGCTTTCTTT

v_gene: TRBV7-9
d_gene: -
abundance: -
j_gene: TRBJ2-1
CDR3aa: CASSHSGGNEQFF
CDR3nt: TGTGCCAGCAGCCACTCTGGCGGGAATGAGCAGTTCTTC

v_gene: TRBV11-2
d_gene: -
abundance: many
j_gene: TRBJ1-6
CDR3aa: CASSPQGGNNSPLHF
CDR3nt: TGTGCCAGCAGCCCTCAAGGGGGAAATAATTCACCCCTCCACTTT

v_gene: TRBV10-2
d_gene: TRBD1
abundance: many
j_gene: TRBJ1-6
CDR3aa: CASSEGRGTDNSPLHF
CDR3nt: TGCGCCAGCAGTGAAGGTCGTGGGACAGATAATTCACCCCTCCACTTT

v_gene: TRBV6-1
d_gene: TRBD2
abundance: many
j_gene: TRBJ2-7
CDR3aa: CASSYAQRGAYEQYF
CDR3nt: TGTGCCAGCAGCTACGCACAGCGGGGGGCCTACGAGCAGTACTTC

v_gene: TRBV7-6
d_gene: -
abundance: -
j_gene: TRBJ2-7
CDR3aa: CACSLAGEEYEQYF
CDR3nt: TGTGCCTGCAGCTTAGCAGGAGAAGAATACGAGCAGTACTTC

v_gene: TRBV2
d_gene: -
abundance: -
j_gene: TRBJ1-4
CDR3aa: CASSEGGKLFF
CDR3nt: TGTGCCAGCAGTGAAGGCGGCAAACTGTTTTTT

v_gene: TRBV5-4
d_gene: -
abundance: few
j_gene: TRBJ1-3
CDR3aa: CASGEGGTGNTIYF
CDR3nt: TGTGCCAGTGGCGAAGGGGGTACTGGAAACACCATATATTTT

v_gene: TRBV28
d_gene: -
abundance: many
j_gene: TRBJ2-7
CDR3aa: CASSLSQGSAYEQYF
CDR3nt: TGTGCCAGCAGTTTAAGTCAGGGATCCGCCTACGAGCAGTACTTC

v_gene: TRBV7-2
d_gene: TRBD1
abundance: few
j_gene: TRBJ2-3
CDR3aa: CASGKARDRRLGRTDTQYF
CDR3nt: TGTGCCAGCGGAAAGGCCAGGGACAGGAGACTTGGTCGAACAGATACGCAGTATTTT

v_gene: TRBV4-1
d_gene: -
abundance: many
j_gene: TRBJ2-1
CDR3aa: CASSQEGGTGTAFYNEQFF
CDR3nt: TGCGCCAGCAGCCAAGAAGGGGGGACCGGGACAGCCTTCTACAATGAGCAGTTCTTC

v_gene: TRBV6-5
d_gene: -
abundance: many
j_gene: TRBJ2-5
CDR3aa: CASSYRGRIQETQYF
CDR3nt: TGTGCCAGCAGTTACCGTGGACGGATCCAAGAGACCCAGTACTTC

v_gene: TRBV4-1
d_gene: -
abundance: many
j_gene: TRBJ2-5
CDR3aa: CASSQVEWEADKEFGAQYF
CDR3nt: TGCGCCAGCAGCCAAGTTGAATGGGAGGCGGATAAAGAGTTCGGGGCCCAGTACTTC

v_gene: TRBV3-1
d_gene: TRBD1
abundance: few
j_gene: TRBJ2-7
CDR3aa: CASSQGTGLGEQYF
CDR3nt: TGTGCCAGCAGCCAAGGGACAGGCTTAGGAGAGCAGTACTTC

v_gene: TRBV2
d_gene: -
abundance: few
j_gene: TRBJ1-2
CDR3aa: CASTGLGDGGYTF
CDR3nt: TGTGCCAGCACCGGGCTGGGGGACGGTGGCTACACCTTC

v_gene: TRBV3-1
d_gene: TRBD1
abundance: -
j_gene: TRBJ1-1
CDR3aa: CASSPRPGQTNTEAFF
CDR3nt: TGTGCCAGCAGCCCTCGTCCGGGACAGACTAACACTGAAGCTTTCTTT

v_gene: TRBV15
d_gene: -
abundance: few
j_gene: TRBJ1-2
CDR3aa: CATSRESSNYGYTF
CDR3nt: TGTGCCACCAGCAGAGAGTCAAGTAACTATGGCTACACCTTC

v_gene: TRBV28
d_gene: -
abundance: -
j_gene: TRBJ2-5
CDR3aa: CASRWEGRETQYF
CDR3nt: TGTGCCAGCAGGTGGGAAGGAAGAGAGACCCAGTACTTC

v_gene: TRBV2
d_gene: TRBD2
abundance: many
j_gene: TRBJ2-1
CDR3aa: CAIRTSGRGNEQFF
CDR3nt: TGTGCCATACGGACTAGCGGGAGGGGGAATGAGCAGTTCTTC

v_gene: TRBV18
d_gene: -
abundance: many
j_gene: TRBJ2-3
CDR3aa: CASSPTGVTDTQYF
CDR3nt: TGTGCCAGCTCACCCACAGGAGTTACAGATACGCAGTATTTT

v_gene: TRBV3-1
d_gene: TRBD2
abundance: -
j_gene: TRBJ2-7
CDR3aa: CASSHGTSGVPYEQYF
CDR3nt: TGTGCCAGCAGCCACGGGACTAGCGGGGTCCCCTACGAGCAGTACTTC

v_gene: TRBV20-1
d_gene: -
abundance: -
j_gene: TRBJ2-7
CDR3aa: CSATRLGGPEQYF
CDR3nt: TGCAGTGCTACGAGACTAGGGGGGCCCGAGCAGTACTTC

v_gene: TRBV2
d_gene: -
abundance: -
j_gene: TRBJ2-7
CDR3aa: CASSDSYSYEQYF
CDR3nt: TGTGCCAGCAGTGATTCTTACTCCTACGAGCAGTACTTC

v_gene: TRBV3-1
d_gene: TRBD1
abundance: -
j_gene: TRBJ2-5
CDR3aa: CASSPSPGQGLFYRETQYF
CDR3nt: TGTGCCAGCAGCCCTTCCCCGGGACAGGGACTATTCTACCGAGAGACCCAGTACTTC

v_gene: TRBV10-2
d_gene: -
abundance: -
j_gene: TRBJ1-1
CDR3aa: CASRMGLQNTEAFF
CDR3nt: TGCGCCAGCAGGATGGGACTCCAGAACACTGAAGCTTTCTTT

v_gene: TRBV7-6
d_gene: -
abundance: many
j_gene: TRBJ2-2
CDR3aa: CASSFARSGQPDPTNTGELFF
CDR3nt: TGTGCCAGCAGCTTCGCCCGCTCGGGGCAGCCCGACCCGACGAACACCGGGGAGCTGTTTTTT

v_gene: TRBV25-1
d_gene: -
abundance: few
j_gene: TRBJ2-7
CDR3aa: CASRLDNYEQYF
CDR3nt: TGTGCCAGCAGACTTGACAACTACGAGCAGTACTTC

v_gene: TRBV11-2
d_gene: TRBD2
abundance: many
j_gene: TRBJ2-2
CDR3aa: CASSLGGLAVGPGELFF
CDR3nt: TGTGCCAGCAGCTTAGGTGGGCTAGCGGTGGGGCCCGGGGAGCTGTTTTTT

v_gene: TRBV11-2
d_gene: -
abundance: few
j_gene: TRBJ2-7
CDR3aa: CASSRLAAAYEQYF
CDR3nt: TGTGCCAGCAGCCGATTAGCGGCGGCCTACGAGCAGTACTTC

v_gene: TRBV19
d_gene: TRBD1
abundance: -
j_gene: TRBJ2-1
CDR3aa: CASRDSYGTLFF
CDR3nt: TGTGCCAGTCGGGACAGTTACGGTACGCTGTTCTTC

v_gene: TRBV7-8
d_gene: -
abundance: few
j_gene: TRBJ2-7
CDR3aa: CASSPRQGQPRHEQYF
CDR3nt: TGTGCCAGCAGCCCCCGGCAGGGGCAGCCGAGGCACGAGCAGTACTTC

v_gene: TRBV28
d_gene: TRBD1
abundance: many
j_gene: TRBJ1-6
CDR3aa: CASSYRGANSPLHF
CDR3nt: TGTGCCAGCAGCTACAGGGGAGCTAATTCACCCCTCCACTTT

v_gene: TRBV7-7
d_gene: TRBD1
abundance: many
j_gene: TRBJ1-2
CDR3aa: CASSPIPGQTGGYTF
CDR3nt: TGTGCCAGCAGCCCAATCCCGGGACAGACGGGTGGCTACACCTTC

v_gene: TRBV21-1
d_gene: -
abundance: few
j_gene: TRBJ1-4
CDR3aa: CASIVTSSTNEKLFF
CDR3nt: TGTGCCAGCATCGTTACTTCGTCAACTAATGAAAAACTGTTTTTT

v_gene: TRBV2
d_gene: -
abundance: medium-sized
j_gene: TRBJ2-7
CDR3aa: CASSGGEQYF
CDR3nt: TGTGCCAGCAGTGGCGGGGAGCAGTACTTC

v_gene: TRBV11-2
d_gene: -
abundance: many
j_gene: TRBJ2-7
CDR3aa: CASSLDRVATYEQYF
CDR3nt: TGTGCCAGCAGCTTAGATCGGGTTGCCACCTACGAGCAGTACTTC

v_gene: TRBV4-1
d_gene: TRBD2
abundance: -
j_gene: TRBJ2-7
CDR3aa: CASSQGLVGEQYF
CDR3nt: TGCGCCAGCAGCCAGGGACTAGTGGGCGAGCAGTACTTC

v_gene: TRBV7-9
d_gene: -
abundance: many
j_gene: TRBJ2-7
CDR3aa: CASTRLRYEQYF
CDR3nt: TGTGCCAGCACCAGACTGCGCTACGAGCAGTACTTC